Listed below are T cell receptor beta chains from one sample, sequenced in a study of CD8 T cells in Susac syndrome. Via MiXCR, TCRdb re-called the immunoSEQ multiplex PCR reads, giving one row per CDR3 protein. Among 100,000 to 150,000 distinct CDR3 sequences, around 94% were seen once, and the ten largest hold 0.093%. The sequencing input was CD4+ T cells from PBMCs. Receptor source: a human donor with multiple sclerosis. Both conserved end residues are part of each CDR3. Each record gives: D gene, clone size, V gene, J gene, CDR3 protein, CDR3 DNA. A D gene is named only where the DNA matches it firmly. For some rows the clone size is stated as once, few or many, or as a class when expanded; others skip it.

D: TRBD1; size: NA; V: TRBV10-3; J: TRBJ1-1; CDR3: CAISGQGAEAFF; DNA: TGTGCCATCAGTGGACAGGGGGCTGAAGCTTTCTTT
D: NA; size: once; V: TRBV4-1; J: TRBJ2-1; CDR3: CASSRDFLSYNEQFF; DNA: TGCGCCAGCAGCAGGGACTTTTTGTCCTACAATGAGCAGTTCTTC
D: NA; size: few; V: TRBV4-2; J: TRBJ2-7; CDR3: CASSQDRSISYEQYF; DNA: TGTGCCAGCAGCCAAGACAGGAGTATCTCCTACGAGCAGTACTTC
D: NA; size: NA; V: TRBV28; J: TRBJ1-1; CDR3: CASSLELWGAFF; DNA: TGTGCCAGCAGTTTAGAGCTCTGGGGAGCTTTCTTT
D: NA; size: NA; V: TRBV20-1; J: TRBJ1-2; CDR3: CSAPREGEAGYTF; DNA: TGCAGTGCCCCTCGAGAAGGGGAGGCTGGCTACACCTTC
D: TRBD1; size: NA; V: TRBV29-1; J: TRBJ1-1; CDR3: CSVGNRGSEAFF; DNA: TGCAGCGTTGGTAACAGGGGATCCGAAGCTTTCTTT
D: NA; size: NA; V: TRBV20-1; J: TRBJ2-7; CDR3: CSAFRGLGSYEQYF; DNA: TGCAGTGCATTTCGAGGACTCGGGTCCTACGAGCAGTACTTC
D: NA; size: NA; V: TRBV12-3/TRBV12-4; J: TRBJ1-3; CDR3: CASSLGQAYGNTIYF; DNA: TGTGCCAGCAGTTTAGGACAGGCTTATGGAAACACCATATATTTT
D: TRBD1; size: NA; V: TRBV4-2; J: TRBJ1-2; CDR3: CASSQVGQGVDGYTF; DNA: TGTGCCAGCAGCCAAGTGGGACAGGGAGTAGACGGCTACACCTTC
D: NA; size: NA; V: TRBV29-1; J: TRBJ1-2; CDR3: CSVETQGQMYGYTF; DNA: TGCAGCGTTGAGACCCAGGGGCAGATGTATGGCTACACCTTC
D: NA; size: NA; V: TRBV12-3/TRBV12-4; J: TRBJ2-3; CDR3: CASSPPGSEDTQYF; DNA: TGTGCCAGCAGTCCTCCGGGCAGCGAGGATACGCAGTATTTT
D: NA; size: NA; V: TRBV19; J: TRBJ1-1; CDR3: CASSIVLTMNTEAFF; DNA: TGTGCCAGTAGTATCGTCCTGACAATGAACACTGAAGCTTTCTTT
D: NA; size: NA; V: TRBV14; J: TRBJ1-1; CDR3: CASRKLQNLNTEAFF; DNA: TGTGCCAGCAGAAAACTACAGAATCTGAACACTGAAGCTTTCTTT
D: NA; size: NA; V: TRBV4-1; J: TRBJ1-5; CDR3: CASSQDWKQPQHF; DNA: TGCGCCAGCAGCCAAGATTGGAAACAGCCCCAGCATTTT
D: TRBD2; size: NA; V: TRBV6-1; J: TRBJ2-1; CDR3: CASTLTSGGSYYNEQFF; DNA: TGTGCCAGCACCCTGACTAGCGGGGGATCGTACTACAATGAGCAGTTCTTC
D: NA; size: NA; V: TRBV20-1; J: TRBJ1-3; CDR3: CSARAAAENTIYF; DNA: TGCAGTGCTAGGGCAGCCGCTGAAAACACCATATATTTT
D: TRBD2; size: NA; V: TRBV29-1; J: TRBJ2-4; CDR3: CSVSAGGTKNIQYF; DNA: TGCAGCGTCTCAGCGGGGGGGACCAAAAACATTCAGTACTTC
D: TRBD1; size: NA; V: TRBV3-1; J: TRBJ1-1; CDR3: CASSPGQADTEAFF; DNA: TGTGCCAGCAGCCCAGGACAGGCAGACACTGAAGCTTTCTTT